This T cell receptor (beta chain) was retrieved from a study of T cell repertoires and HLA-DP antigens. A few counts support this clone. Primers targeted 54 TRBV and 13 TRBJ segments. The protocol was immunoSEQ multiplex PCR, while the TCRdb copy is restricted to in-frame clones and leaves out a portion. The data contain around 1,600 clones, around three quarters of them singletons. After approximately 16 days' expansion, CD4+ cells were restimulated about 23 h with HeLa expressing allogeneic DPB1. Retrovirally transduced HeLa cells with HLA-DPA1/DPB1, HLA-DM, invariant chain and CD80 served as stimulators. CD4+ T cells, purified by negative selection, averaged roughly 98% purity. Irradiated (100 Gy) HeLa cells stimulated CD4+ cells at 3:1 with approximately 50 U/mL IL-2. Study-wide points: Against one allele, clones undetected before culture averaged 36.3%; against the other, 50.6%.

The CDR3 loop spans 13 amino acids. Germline-derived CDR1 and CDR2 are WSHSY and SAAADI. The chain links TRBV10-2 to TRBJ2-7, with a tentative D call TRBD1 (6 bases). This TCR came from a man over 45 in good health and CMV-seronegative. Sample: CD137- CD4+ T cells from cultured PBMCs. CDR3 region: CVAGAGLSYEQYF. Here the CDR3 DNA reads TGCGTCGCAGGGGCAGGACTCTCCTACGAGCAGTACTTC.